The clone carrying this T cell receptor (beta chain) was detected many times. Its specificity is unknown. These data belong to a study of glioma-infiltrating T cells. The iRepertoire nested amplicon-rescue multiplex PCR amplified TCR alpha and beta CDR3s from RNA. For one-step reverse transcription and amplification, roughly 95-450 ng of tissue mRNA or PBMC total RNA was used. MiXCR, run by TCRdb on the multiplex PCR reads, gives a single entry per CDR3 protein. Among 100,000 to 150,000 distinct CDR3 sequences listed, roughly 24% were seen once. Study outcomes and limitations: Tissue-blood divergence was below expectation in non-neoplastic patients, above in gliomas. Tissue and blood shared very few CDR3 sequences.

The origin of this receptor is a human donor with low-grade glioma or glioblastoma, undergoing nonglioma brain surgery, or in good health (not recorded which). The sequenced sample consisted of glioma tissue, nonneoplastic brain tissue, or PBMCs (not recorded which).

The CDR3 here is CATSRDSGRTGELFF. CDR3 DNA sequence: TGTGCCACCAGCAGAGATTCGGGACGGACCGGGGAGCTGTTTTTT. The genes are TRBV15 and TRBJ2-2; D possibly uses TRBD1 or TRBD2 (5 bases each). The CDR3 covers 15 residues. CDR1 is LNHNV and CDR2 is YYDKDF in the germline V gene (reference sequence). Trimming removed 0 bases at V and 5 bases at J, with 10 bases between.